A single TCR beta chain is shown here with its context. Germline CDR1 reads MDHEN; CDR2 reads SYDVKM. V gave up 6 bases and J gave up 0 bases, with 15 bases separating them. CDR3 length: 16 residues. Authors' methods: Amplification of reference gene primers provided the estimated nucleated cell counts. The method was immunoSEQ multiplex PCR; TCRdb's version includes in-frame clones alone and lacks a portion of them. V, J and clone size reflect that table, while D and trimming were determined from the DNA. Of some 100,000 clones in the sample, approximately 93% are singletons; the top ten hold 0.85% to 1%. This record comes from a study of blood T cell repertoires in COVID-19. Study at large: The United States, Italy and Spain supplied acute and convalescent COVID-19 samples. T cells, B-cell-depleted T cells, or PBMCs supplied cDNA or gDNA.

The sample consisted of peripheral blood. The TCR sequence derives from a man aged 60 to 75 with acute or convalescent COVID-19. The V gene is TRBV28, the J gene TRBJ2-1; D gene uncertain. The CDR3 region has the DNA TGTGCCAGCAGCAACCCCGACTCGAGCTCCTACAATGAGCAGTTCTTC. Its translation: CASSNPDSSSYNEQFF.